This T cell receptor (beta chain) emerged from a study of cytomegalovirus exposure and HLA in healthy donors. The PCR employed 60 Vbeta primers together with 13 Jbeta primers. Using immunoSEQ multiplex PCR, the repertoire was profiled, and TCRdb retains in-frame clones only, with some absent. Among 150,000 to 200,000 clones listed, approximately 72% were seen once. Notes on the study in general: Another analysis was done later, and it associated roughly 15,000 TCR beta sequences with HLA alleles at 0.05 false discovery rate. According to reports, the classifier identified cytomegalovirus status with high specificity and sensitivity. TCR beta V- and J-gene trimming was later associated with a missense DCLRE1C variant. Only CMV serostatus was available as immune exposure information.

A word on this clone: Its antigen is currently unknown.

The CDR3 extends over 14 amino acids. V was clipped by 1 base and J by 3 bases, with 13 bases between them. Germline values: CDR1 SQVTM, CDR2 ANQGSEA. Sample: PBMCs. The sequence was obtained from a female donor in good health and CMV-seronegative. The chain recombines TRBV29-1 with TRBJ2-7, with D perhaps TRBD2 (6 bases). CDR3 nucleotide sequence: TGCAGCGTTGAAGGCGTGGCGGGATTCTACGAGCAGTACTTC. The encoded protein is CSVEGVAGFYEQYF.